This TCR beta chain was recovered during a study of shared clonotypes between healthy human individuals. Germline assignment: CDR1 KGHSH and CDR2 LQKENI. This CDR3 has 16 amino acids. The J segment lost 5 bases and the V segment lost 3 bases, leaving 9 bases of the junction unmatched. Libraries were prepared by immunoSEQ multiplex PCR; TCRdb keeps only in-frame clonotypes and omits some of them. The repertoire holds some 1,600,000 clones, with 95% to 99% as singletons. The sample comprised naive CD4+ T cells sorted from blood. The subset here: CD45RA+ positively selected. The clonotype comes from a man between 25 and 39 years old in good health. V and J are TRBV18 and TRBJ2-4, with 8 positions matching TRBD1. The CDR3 coding sequence is TGTGCCAGCTCACCCCTGGACAGGGTAGATGAAAACATTCAGTACTTC. Residues: CASSPLDRVDENIQYF.